This paragraph covers one T cell receptor beta chain sequence. Authors' data handling: Quality scores were absent from the junction-only immunoSEQ sequences, so filtering differed. Method: immunoSEQ multiplex PCR; TCRdb's copy keeps in-frame clones and lacks some. That table gives V, J and clone size, and the DNA gave D and trimming. The profile shows some 500,000 clones, 95% to 97% of them singletons. The sample is drawn from a study of shared clonotypes between healthy human individuals. The receptor was isolated from a woman in her thirties in good health. Material: naive CD4+ T cells sorted from blood. Sample subset: CD45RA+ positively selected.

Written as DNA, the CDR3 is TGCGCCAGCAGTGAATTTCGGGTCCCGAGCTCCTACAATGAGCAGTTCTTC. This encodes CASSEFRVPSSYNEQFF. The V call is TRBV10-1, the J call TRBJ2-1; D call uncertain. Germline assignment: CDR1 WNHNN and CDR2 SYGVQD (reference sequence). The CDR3 has 17 residues. The V and J ends lost 3 bases and 0 bases respectively, with 15 bases between them.